This TCR beta chain derives from a study of T cell responses to AZD1222 COVID-19 vaccine (dated by TCRdb to about 2021). As for the study more broadly: A total of about 230 trial participants underwent TCR sequencing, of whom 207 received two doses of AZD1222 and roughly 25 received two doses of the MenACWY control vaccine. Enrollment into the trials was organized by age into subgroups of 18-55, 56-69 and 70-plus years, and those subgroups contained around 150, 28 and 57 TCR-sequenced participants, respectively.

The CDR3 numbers 15 residues from cysteine through phenylalanine. Just CDR3 DNA is preserved here, 45 bases in frame from base 1. The CDR1 and CDR2 encoded by the germline V gene (reference sequence) are DFQATT and SNEGSKA. V is pared back by 3 bases and J by 0 bases, with 11 bases lying between the germline termini. The full study reports these points: Because no samples from the day 14 peak response were available, repertoires could be characterized only after the peak T cell response. The whole spike protein was spanned by vaccine-associated CD4 TCRs, and dominant responses were seen in regions 160-218 and 743-854. Only five to seven AZD1222 recipients were SARS-CoV-2 seropositive at baseline, limiting conclusions about previously exposed vaccinees. Participants were mostly white British, with more females than males. The authors suggested clonal diversity may have been underestimated. Reportedly, close to half of the unique spike-specific TCRs recognized epitopes lying outside the regions that are mutated in the B.1.351 and B.1.1.7 variants. A significant rise in spike-specific TCR breadth and depth was observed after two AZD1222 doses relative to day 0 and relative to MenACWY recipients. The 56-69-year group was small, and its depth increase did not reach significance, likely because of low power.

As regards this clone: What antigen it recognizes has not been identified. The input lacks base qualities; no much larger clone sits a single base away.

The meaning of the sample's time point label: baseline before first vaccination. This sample's treatment or condition label indicates: meningococcal conjugate vaccine given as trial control. Samples from vaccinated people were obtained from the UK trials COV001 and COV002, which included a single-blind randomized controlled phase 2/3 trial of AZD1222 (ChAdOx1 nCoV-19) in healthy adults. Trial participant PBMC samples were collected at day 0 and day 28 after the second dose for TCRbeta chain sequencing. The CDR3 regions of human TCRbeta chains were analyzed by immunosequencing. In the authors' own workflow: TCRs in the repertoires were matched against a reference library of SARS-CoV-2-specific TCRs that had been generated with the MIRA antigen-specificity platform. Breadth was defined as the fraction of unique TCRs that were SARS-CoV-2-associated, and depth was defined as the fraction of total T cells that were SARS-CoV-2-associated. Using the MIRA data, every spike-specific TCR was mapped to the spike region that the TCR reacted to and assigned to either a CD4 or a CD8 class. Log10-transformed breadth and depth values were compared by one-way ANOVA with Sidak's multiple comparisons tests. This immuneACCESS table, as held by TCRdb, lists in-frame sequences with V and J called but not all clones. Of the missing ones, under half trace to an unresolved V gene in checked studies; the others have no known cause. V, J and clone size reflect that table, while D and trimming were determined from the DNA. The table for this sample lists roughly 79,000 clones; just over 90% of them were counted only once. The ten largest make up about 7.1% of the sample.

The receptor was derived from an adult in good health. The sample consisted of peripheral blood, taken on day 0 of MenACWY control vaccination. The chain uses TRBV20-1 and TRBJ1-4, with the D gene uncertain. The CDR3 corresponds to CSASSPTTTNEKLFF. The nucleotide sequence is given as TGCAGTGCTAGTAGCCCGACTACAACTAATGAAAAACTGTTTTTT.